The present TCR beta chain was sequenced within a study of untreated major depressive disorder. General observations from the study: CD4+ T cells from depressed patients used TRBV05-01 (Vbeta 5.1) more often than controls.

Participants were all of European descent. From thawed PBMCs, CD4+ T cells were purified by negative selection. Note on this clone: Its antigen is still unknown.

Data came from immunoSEQ multiplex PCR; TCRdb stores just in-frame clones and leaves some out. This repertoire shows about 21,000 clones, 89% found once; its top ten account for 0.4% to 0.6%. Trimming removed 2 bases at V and 6 bases at J, with 5 bases between. Germline-derived CDR1 and CDR2 are MNHNY and SVGAGI (reference sequence). The CDR3 sequence is 11 residues long. The sample was CD4+ T cells from PBMCs. The sequence was obtained from a middle-aged woman in good health. This chain uses TRBV6-6 with TRBJ2-7; D is uncertain. CDR3 in DNA: TGTGCCAGCAGTTACATCGGCGAGCAGTACTTC. It yields the protein CASSYIGEQYF.